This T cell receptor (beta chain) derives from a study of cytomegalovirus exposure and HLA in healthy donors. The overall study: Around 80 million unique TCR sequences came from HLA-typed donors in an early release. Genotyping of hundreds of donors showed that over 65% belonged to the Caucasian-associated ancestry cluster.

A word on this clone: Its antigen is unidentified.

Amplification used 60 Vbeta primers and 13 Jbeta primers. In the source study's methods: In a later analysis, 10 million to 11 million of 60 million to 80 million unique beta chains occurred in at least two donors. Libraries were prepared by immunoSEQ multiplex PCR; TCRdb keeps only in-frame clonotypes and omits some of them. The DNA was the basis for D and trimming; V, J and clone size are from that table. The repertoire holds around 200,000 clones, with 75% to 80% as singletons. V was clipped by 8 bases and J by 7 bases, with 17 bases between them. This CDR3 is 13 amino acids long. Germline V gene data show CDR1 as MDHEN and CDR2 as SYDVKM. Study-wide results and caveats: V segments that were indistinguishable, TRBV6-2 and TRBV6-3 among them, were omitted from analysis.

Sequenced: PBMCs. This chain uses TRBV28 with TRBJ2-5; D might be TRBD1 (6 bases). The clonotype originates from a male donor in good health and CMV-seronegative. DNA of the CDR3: TGTGCCAGCGGGACGAGGGGACATGGGACCCAGTACTTC. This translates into CASGTRGHGTQYF. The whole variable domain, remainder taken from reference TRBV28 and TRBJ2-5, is DVKVTQSSRYLVKRTGEKVFLECVQDMDHENMFWYRQDPGLGLRLIYFSYDVKMKEKGDIPEGYSVSREKKERFSLILESASTNQTSMYLCASGTRGHGTQYFGPGTRLLVL.